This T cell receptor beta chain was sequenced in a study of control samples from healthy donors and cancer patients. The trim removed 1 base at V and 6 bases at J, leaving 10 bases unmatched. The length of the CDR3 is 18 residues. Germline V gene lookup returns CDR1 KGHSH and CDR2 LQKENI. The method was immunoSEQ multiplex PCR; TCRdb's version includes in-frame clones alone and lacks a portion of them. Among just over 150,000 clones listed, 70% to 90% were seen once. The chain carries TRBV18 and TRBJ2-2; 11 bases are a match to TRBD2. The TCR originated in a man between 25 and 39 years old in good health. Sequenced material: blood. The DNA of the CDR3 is TGTGCCAGCTCACCACGACTAGCGGGGTCGCGGGATCCCGGGGAGCTGTTTTTT. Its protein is CASSPRLAGSRDPGELFF. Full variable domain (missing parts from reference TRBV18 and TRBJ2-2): NAGVMQNPRHLVRRRGQEARLRCSPMKGHSHVYWYRQLPEEGLKFMVYLQKENIIDESGMPKERFSAEFPKEGPSILRIQQVVRGDSAAYFCASSPRLAGSRDPGELFFGEGSRLTVL.